The 6 T cell receptor beta chains listed next were all sequenced from one sample in a study of cytomegalovirus exposure and HLA in healthy donors. Primers included in the PCR were 60 Vbeta and 13 Jbeta primers. Clones were sequenced by immunoSEQ multiplex PCR, and TCRdb holds only the in-frame ones, with some missing. The table gives 90,000 to 130,000 clones; the top ten clones make up around 3.4% of it. Sequences were obtained from PBMCs. The receptor source for this set is a man aged 30-40 years in good health and CMV-seronegative.

The chain uses TRBV6-6 and TRBJ2-3; 10 bases align to TRBD2. CDR1 is MNHNY and CDR2 is SVGAGI in the germline V gene (reference sequence). J gave up 2 bases and V 5 bases, and 4 bases lay outside the gene matches. CDR3 length equals 15 residues. The CDR3 loop reads CASSVSGGSTDTQYF. The CDR3 region has the DNA TGTGCCAGCAGTGTTAGCGGGGGGTCCACAGATACGCAGTATTTT.

V gene TRBV7-2 combines with J gene TRBJ1-2, with D possibly TRBD1 on 5 matching bases. The CDR3 consists of 15 residues. The V and J ends lost 3 bases and 0 bases respectively, with 11 bases between them. Germline V gene sequence: CDR1 SGHTA, CDR2 FQGNSA. CDR3 residues: CASSFDSTTNYGYTF. The CDR3 region has the DNA TGTGCCAGCAGCTTTGACAGTACTACTAACTATGGCTACACCTTC. Supplemented by reference TRBV7-2 and TRBJ1-2, the full variable domain reads GAGVSQSPSNKVTEKGKDVELRCDPISGHTALYWYRQSLGQGLEFLIYFQGNSAPDKSGLPSDRFSAERTGGSVSTLTIQRTQQEDSAVYLCASSFDSTTNYGYTFGSGTRLTVV.

This rearrangement joins TRBV4-2 to TRBJ2-2; TRBD1 matches 11 bases. The CDR3 has 17 amino acids. Germline-derived CDR1 and CDR2 are LGHNA and YNFKEQ. The trim removed 4 bases at V and 4 bases at J, leaving 8 bases unmatched. Here the CDR3 DNA reads TGTGCCAGCAGCCGCGAGGGGACAGGGGGATCCACCGGGGAGCTGTTTTTT. This translates into CASSREGTGGSTGELFF.

The chain has TRBV5-6 and TRBJ2-5; D is perhaps TRBD2 (5 bases). The length of the CDR3 is 16 residues. V lost 4 bases and J 3 bases, leaving 19 bases between the germline ends. The V gene's germline CDR1 is SGHDT and CDR2 YYEEEE. CDR3 sequence (DNA): TGTGCCAGCAGCCCCCCGGAGGTGTTTACCGAAGAGACCCAGTACTTC. It translates to CASSPPEVFTEETQYF.

This chain links TRBV7-8 with TRBJ2-2; D perhaps matches TRBD2 (5 bases). This CDR3 region has 13 residues. The V end lost 5 bases, the J end lost 4 bases, and 8 bases lay between the germline ends. CDR1 and CDR2 (germline): SGHVS, FQNEAQ. The CDR3 region has the DNA TGTGCCAGCAGCCCTAGCTTCACCGGGGAGCTGTTTTTT. Translating it yields CASSPSFTGELFF.

The chain is built from TRBV27 and TRBJ1-2; D perhaps matches TRBD1 (6 bases). Germline assignment: CDR1 MNHEY and CDR2 SMNVEV (reference sequence). The CDR3 sequence is 14 residues long. Trimming removed 6 bases at V and 2 bases at J, with 13 bases between. In nucleotides, the CDR3 is TGTGCCAGCAGGGCTACAGGGACCAACTATGGCTACACCTTC. Translated: CASRATGTNYGYTF.